This T cell receptor (beta chain) was identified in a study of beta chain features in type 1 diabetes. The germline V gene has CDR1 MDHEN and CDR2 SYDVKM. CDR3 length: 12 amino acids. V lost 6 bases to trimming and J lost 6 bases, with 9 bases between them. In all sorted populations, purity surpassed 98%. TCRB transcripts that were expressed got sequenced, as all of the isolated RNA had been reverse transcribed. TCRdb keeps only in-frame clones here, not all; method: immunoSEQ multiplex PCR. The table shows fewer than 400,000 clones, with under 8.5% occurring only once. This clone showed up just a few times.

The specimen sequenced was central memory CD4+ T cells from blood. This clonotype was sampled from a woman aged 18-30 years in good health. The chain uses TRBV28 and TRBJ1-5; tentative D call: TRBD1 (5 bases). This CDR3 is CASSSGIQPQHF. The CDR3 DNA reads TGTGCCAGCAGCTCAGGGATTCAGCCCCAGCATTTT.